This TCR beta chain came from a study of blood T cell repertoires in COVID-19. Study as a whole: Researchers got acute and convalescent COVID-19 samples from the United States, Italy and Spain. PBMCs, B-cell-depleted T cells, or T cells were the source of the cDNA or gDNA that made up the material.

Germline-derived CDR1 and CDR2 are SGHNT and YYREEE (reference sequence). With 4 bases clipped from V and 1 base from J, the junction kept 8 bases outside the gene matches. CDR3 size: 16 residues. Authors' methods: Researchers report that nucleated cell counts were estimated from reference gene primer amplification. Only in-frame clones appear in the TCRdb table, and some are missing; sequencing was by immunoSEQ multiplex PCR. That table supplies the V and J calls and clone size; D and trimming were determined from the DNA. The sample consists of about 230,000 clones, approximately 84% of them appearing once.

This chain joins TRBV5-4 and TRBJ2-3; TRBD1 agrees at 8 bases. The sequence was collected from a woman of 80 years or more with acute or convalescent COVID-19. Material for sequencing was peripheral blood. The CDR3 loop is CASSRGTGGGTDTQYF. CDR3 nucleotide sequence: TGTGCCAGCAGCAGAGGAACAGGGGGTGGCACAGATACGCAGTATTTT. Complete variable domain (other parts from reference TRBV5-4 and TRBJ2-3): ETGVTQSPTHLIKTRGQQVTLRCSSQSGHNTVSWYQQALGQGPQFIFQYYREEENGRGNFPPRFSGLQFPNYSSELNVNALELDDSALYLCASSRGTGGGTDTQYFGPGTRLTVL.